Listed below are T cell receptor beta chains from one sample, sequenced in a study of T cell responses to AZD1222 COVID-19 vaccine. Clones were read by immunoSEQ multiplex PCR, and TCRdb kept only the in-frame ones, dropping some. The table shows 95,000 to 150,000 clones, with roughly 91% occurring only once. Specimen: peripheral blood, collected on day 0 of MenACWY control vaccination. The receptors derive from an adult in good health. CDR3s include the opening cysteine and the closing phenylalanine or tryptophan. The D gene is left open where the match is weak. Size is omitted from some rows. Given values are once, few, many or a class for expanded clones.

TGCAGCGTTGTGGGAAAGCACACCGGGGAGCTGTTTTTT | CSVVGKHTGELFF | - | TRBV29-1 | once | TRBJ2-2
TGTGCCAGCAGCTCTAGCGGGAGGGGTCATCGAGAGCAGTTCTTC | CASSSSGRGHREQFF | TRBD2 | TRBV7-2 | - | TRBJ2-1
TGTGCCAGCAGTAGGGGGGATCGGGCCCAGCATTTT | CASSRGDRAQHF | - | TRBV6-2/TRBV6-3 | - | TRBJ1-5
TGTGCCAGCAAACTCACGTATGAAGCTTTCTTT | CASKLTYEAFF | - | TRBV12-3/TRBV12-4 | - | TRBJ1-1
TGTGCCAGCAGTTACGGGACTAGCGGTTCCTACGAGCAGTACTTC | CASSYGTSGSYEQYF | TRBD2 | TRBV6-2/TRBV6-3 | few | TRBJ2-7
TGTGCCAGCAGTGAAGCGGGGAGCCGCAATCAGCCCCAGCATTTT | CASSEAGSRNQPQHF | - | TRBV6-1 | - | TRBJ1-5
TGTGCCAGCAGCGGGACAGGGGCAAATAGTGACGAGCAGTACTTC | CASSGTGANSDEQYF | TRBD1 | TRBV9 | - | TRBJ2-7
TGTGCCATACGTGGGGGACTAGCGGGCCGAGATACGCAGTATTTT | CAIRGGLAGRDTQYF | TRBD2 | TRBV2 | - | TRBJ2-3
TGTGCCAGCAGCTTTTCATCGGCCGGGACCGCGAAGGATGAGCAGTTCTTC | CASSFSSAGTAKDEQFF | - | TRBV7-2 | - | TRBJ2-1
TGTGCCAGCTCTCCGAACCGGGGGGAAGGAAACACCATATATTTT | CASSPNRGEGNTIYF | - | TRBV18 | - | TRBJ1-3
TGTGCCATCAGTGAGTCTAGTGGCAATCAGCCCCAGCATTTT | CAISESSGNQPQHF | - | TRBV10-3 | - | TRBJ1-5
TGCAGTGCTAGTGTCGGGAATTCCTACGAGCAGTACTTC | CSASVGNSYEQYF | - | TRBV20-1 | - | TRBJ2-7
TGTGCCAGCAGCGTAGGGGGGCTTAACTATGGCTACACCTTC | CASSVGGLNYGYTF | - | TRBV9 | few | TRBJ1-2
TGTGCCAGCACCGTATTAGCAGTGGAGACCCAGTACTTC | CASTVLAVETQYF | - | TRBV7-8 | - | TRBJ2-5
TGTGCCAGCAGCCCCGGACAGGCCTACTCTGAAGCTTTCTTT | CASSPGQAYSEAFF | TRBD1 | TRBV7-8 | - | TRBJ1-1
TGTGCCAGCAGCTTGCAGGGGAACTCTGGAAACACCATATATTTT | CASSLQGNSGNTIYF | - | TRBV7-9 | - | TRBJ1-3
TGTGCCAGCAGCTCCTGGGGAAGCTACGAGCAGTACTTC | CASSSWGSYEQYF | - | TRBV5-5 | once | TRBJ2-7
TGTGCCTGGAGTGCCGGAGTCAGGAACACTGAAGCTTTCTTT | CAWSAGVRNTEAFF | - | TRBV30 | - | TRBJ1-1
TGTGCCAGCAGCATGGGGACGACAGGGACCTACGAGCAGTACTTC | CASSMGTTGTYEQYF | TRBD1 | TRBV7-8 | - | TRBJ2-7
TGTGCCAGCAGCTTAGACCGCGCTGACTATGGCTACACCTTC | CASSLDRADYGYTF | - | TRBV11-2 | - | TRBJ1-2
TGTGCCAGCAGCTTAGTGAATAGGGGGGAAGCTGGCTACACCTTC | CASSLVNRGEAGYTF | - | TRBV7-9 | - | TRBJ1-2
TGTGCCAGCAGCTTAATGGCCAGCACAGATACGCAGTATTTT | CASSLMASTDTQYF | - | TRBV7-3 | - | TRBJ2-3
TGTGCCAGCAGCTCCGGGAGGGCTTTTTTTGAGCAGTTCTTC | CASSSGRAFFEQFF | TRBD2 | TRBV7-8 | - | TRBJ2-1